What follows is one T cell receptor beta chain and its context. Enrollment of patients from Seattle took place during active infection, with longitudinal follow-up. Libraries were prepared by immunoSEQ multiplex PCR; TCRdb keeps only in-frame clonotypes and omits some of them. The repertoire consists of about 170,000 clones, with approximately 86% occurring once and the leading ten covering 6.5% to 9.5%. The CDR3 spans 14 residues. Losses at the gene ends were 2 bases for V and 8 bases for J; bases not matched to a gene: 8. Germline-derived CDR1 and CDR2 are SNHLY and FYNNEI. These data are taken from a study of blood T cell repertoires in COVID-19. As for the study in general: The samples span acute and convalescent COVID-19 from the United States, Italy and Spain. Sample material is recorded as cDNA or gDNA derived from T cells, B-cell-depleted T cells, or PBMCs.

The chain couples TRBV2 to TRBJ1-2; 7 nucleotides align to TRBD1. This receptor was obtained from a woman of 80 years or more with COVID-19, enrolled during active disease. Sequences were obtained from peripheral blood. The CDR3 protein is CASSEFSDRQGYTF. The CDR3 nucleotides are TGTGCCAGCAGTGAATTCTCGGACAGGCAAGGCTACACCTTC.